A single sample gave rise to the 9 T cell receptor beta chains below, sequenced in a study of blood T cell repertoires in COVID-19. Assay: immunoSEQ multiplex PCR; the TCRdb copy retains only in-frame clones and omits some. The sample yields more than 110,000 clones, about 88% seen once. The sample consisted of peripheral blood. The receptors stem from a man between 50 and 59 years old with active or convalescent COVID-19.

The chain employs TRBV5-1 and TRBJ2-1, with D possibly being TRBD2 (6 bases). Germline-derived CDR1 and CDR2 are SGHRS and YFSETQ. This CDR3 region has 15 residues. Trimming removed 4 bases at V and 1 base at J, with 12 bases between. CDR3 region: CASSQEGRSYNEQFF. The CDR3 nucleotides are TGCGCCAGCAGCCAGGAGGGCCGTTCCTACAATGAGCAGTTCTTC.

V gene TRBV7-2 combines with J gene TRBJ1-1, with D unclear. V was trimmed by 1 base and J by 0 bases, leaving 9 bases between them. This CDR3 has 15 residues. Germline CDR1 and CDR2: SGHTA and FQGNSA. For the CDR3, the DNA is TGTGCCAGCAGCTTAGAGCGTCCAGTGAACACTGAAGCTTTCTTT. Translation gives CASSLERPVNTEAFF.

This sequence joins TRBV11-2 and TRBJ2-4, with 7 bases fitting TRBD1. From germline, CDR1 is SGHAT and CDR2 FQNNGV. CDR3 size: 16 residues. The ends lost 5 bases at V and 0 bases at J; junction bases unmatched: 7. The CDR3 coding sequence is TGTGCCAGCAGCACCCCGGACAGGCTAGCCAAAAACATTCAGTACTTC. This translates into CASSTPDRLAKNIQYF. The full variable domain, rest sourced from reference TRBV11-2 and TRBJ2-4, is EAGVAQSPRYKIIEKRQSVAFWCNPISGHATLYWYQQILGQGPKLLIQFQNNGVVDDSQLPKDRFSAERLKGVDSTLKIQPAKLEDSAVYLCASSTPDRLAKNIQYFGAGTRLSVL.

The V call is TRBV5-5, the J call TRBJ2-3, with a possible D match to TRBD2 (5 bases). V was pared by 0 bases and J by 2 bases, with 10 bases between. The CDR3 contains 15 residues. CDR1 and CDR2 (germline): SGHKS, YYEKEE (reference sequence). This chain's CDR3 is CASSLAPTNTDTQYF. CDR3 nucleotide sequence: TGTGCCAGCAGCTTGGCCCCGACTAACACAGATACGCAGTATTTT. The full variable domain, in which reference TRBV5-5 and TRBJ2-3 provide the parts outside the CDR3, is DAGVTQSPTHLIKTRGQQVTLRCSPISGHKSVSWYQQVLGQGPQFIFQYYEKEERGRGNFPDRFSARQFPNYSSELNVNALLLGDSALYLCASSLAPTNTDTQYFGPGTRLTVL.

The rearrangement links TRBV19 to TRBJ2-7; a weak D match, TRBD2 (6 bases). V was pared by 1 base and J by 2 bases, with 15 bases between. Per germline, CDR1 LNHDA and CDR2 SQIVND (reference sequence). The CDR3 runs to 16 residues. CDR3 in amino acids: CASSIALSGGAYEQYF. The CDR3 DNA sequence: TGTGCCAGTAGTATAGCGCTCTCCGGGGGAGCCTACGAGCAGTACTTC.

The chain combines TRBV5-1 with TRBJ2-3, with 7 bases aligning to TRBD1. After removal of 1 base from V and 1 base from J, the junction contained 3 bases not matched to a gene. Germline CDR1 reads SGHRS; CDR2 reads YFSETQ. The CDR3 loop spans 15 amino acids. The CDR3 loop is CASSLMQGGTDTQYF. The CDR3 bases are TGCGCCAGCAGCTTGATGCAGGGGGGCACAGATACGCAGTATTTT.

Only one count was recorded for this clone. The CDR3 coding sequence is TGTGCCAGCAGCCCTAACAGGGTAAGAGGCTACACCTTC. Translated, it gives CASSPNRVRGYTF. This rearrangement joins TRBV7-2 to TRBJ1-2, with D possibly being TRBD1 (6 bases). The CDR3 has 13 residues. Looked up from germline, CDR1 is SGHTA and CDR2 is FQGNSA. V lost 5 bases and J 8 bases, leaving 15 bases between the germline ends.

The CDR3 protein is CASSSTSIETQYF. CDR3 nucleotide sequence: TGTGCCAGCAGCTCGACTAGCATAGAGACCCAGTACTTC. The genes are TRBV5-6 and TRBJ2-5; 7 nucleotides align to TRBD2. V dropped 3 bases and J dropped 4; count of bases not matched to a gene: 3. There are 13 residues in the CDR3. Germline V gene lookup returns CDR1 SGHDT and CDR2 YYEEEE.

The chain is built from TRBV9 and TRBJ2-7; TRBD1 is a possible D gene (6 bases). The CDR3 extends over 14 amino acids. Per the germline V gene, CDR1 is SGDLS and CDR2 is YYNGEE. V lost 4 bases and J lost 3, with 14 bases in between. The CDR3 bases are TGTGCCAGCAGCCCCCAAGGACAGAACTACGAGCAGTACTTC. This codes for CASSPQGQNYEQYF.